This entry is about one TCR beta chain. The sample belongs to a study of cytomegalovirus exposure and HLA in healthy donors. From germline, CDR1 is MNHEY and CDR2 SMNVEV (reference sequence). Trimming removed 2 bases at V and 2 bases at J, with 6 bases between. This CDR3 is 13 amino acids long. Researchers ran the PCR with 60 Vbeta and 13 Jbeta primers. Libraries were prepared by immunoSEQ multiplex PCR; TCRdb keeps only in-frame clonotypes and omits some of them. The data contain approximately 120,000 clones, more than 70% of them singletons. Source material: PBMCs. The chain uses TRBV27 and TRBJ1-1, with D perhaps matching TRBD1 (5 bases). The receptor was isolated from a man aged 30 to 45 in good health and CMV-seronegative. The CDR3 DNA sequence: TGTGCCAGCAGTTTAAGGGGCAACACTGAAGCTTTCTTT. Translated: CASSLRGNTEAFF.